This T cell receptor beta chain was found in a study of T cells in Graves' hyperthyroidism and ophthalmopathy. Regarding the study as a whole: By a 13 V-J model, ophthalmopathy was set apart from stable hyperthyroidism.

Only a few counts were recorded for this clonotype. Its antigen remains unidentified. With 4 bases removed from V and 4 bases from J, the gap between germline ends came to 14 bases. The CDR3 covers 14 residues. The germline CDR1 and CDR2 sequences are SGDLS and YYNGEE. Pregnant or lactating patients were excluded, as were those with uncontrolled infection or other autoimmune disease. Every diagnosis used clinical symptoms, serum thyroxine and TRAb, thyroid ultrasound and orbital computed tomography. Fresh peripheral blood, around 9.2 ml of it, supplied the PBMCs. Using RNA transcripts as the source, TCR beta CDR3 regions were amplified. In the first-round RT-PCR of the TCR CDR3, the HTBI primer set was used. A single record per CDR3 protein comes from TCRdb applying MiXCR to the multiplex PCR reads. The sample has approximately 360,000 distinct CDR3 sequences, around a sixth seen once.

The gene calls are TRBV9 and TRBJ1-2, with D unclear. Input material: blood. The TCR was taken from a woman under 30 with Graves' hyperthyroidism that later progressed to Graves' ophthalmopathy. CDR3 loop: CASSPSEGGYGYTF. In nucleotides, the CDR3 is TGTGCCAGCAGCCCTTCGGAGGGCGGCTATGGCTACACCTTC.